This T cell receptor beta chain appears in the sequencing data of a study of OX40 agonist ivuxolimab in advanced cancers. The germline CDR1 and CDR2 sequences are DFQATT and SNEGSKA (reference sequence). This CDR3 has 11 residues. V was shortened by 6 bases and J by 7 bases, with 9 bases between the two germline ends. TCRdb's copy holds only in-frame clones and misses some; the assay was immunoSEQ multiplex PCR. The table shows nearly 110,000 clones, with roughly nine tenths occurring only once. Notes on the study in general: By week 6 at 0.1 to 3.0 mg/kg, blood CD4+ and CD8+ T cells had expanded clonally.

Regarding this clone: Antigen: not known.

The starting material was CD4+ or CD8+ T cells sorted from blood, obtained in a trial of the OX40 agonist ivuxolimab. V usage is TRBV20-1 and J usage is TRBJ2-2; no clear D gene. This receptor was taken from an adult with an advanced solid tumor such as melanoma, head and neck, liver or kidney cancer. The CDR3 is CSAQSFGELFF. The CDR3 region has the DNA TGCAGTGCCCAGTCTTTCGGGGAGCTGTTTTTT.